The T cell receptor (beta chain) under discussion was sequenced for a study of blood T cell repertoires in COVID-19. Per the original data handling: How many nucleated cells were present was estimated from reference gene primer amplification. Clones were read by immunoSEQ multiplex PCR, and TCRdb kept only the in-frame ones, dropping some. V, J and clone size derive from that table, while D and trimming were established from the DNA sequence. This sample carries about 220,000 clones, about 90% of them seen once, and the ten largest clones take 14% to 15%. Donors were grouped by their self-reported clinical history. The sequence derives from a woman aged 50 to 60 with acute COVID-19. Sequenced input: PBMCs or T cells enriched from blood (not recorded which).

In nucleotides, the CDR3 is TGTACCGGACAGGCCCCAAGGAACCACCAAGAGACCCAGTACTTC. This encodes CTGQAPRNHQETQYF. This rearrangement joins TRBV25-1 to TRBJ2-5; 7 bases line up with TRBD1. The CDR3 is 15 amino acids. Germline CDR1 is MGHDK and CDR2 is SYGVNS. Combining the CDR3 with reference TRBV25-1 and TRBJ2-5 gives the whole variable domain EADIYQTPRYLVIGTGKKITLECSQTMGHDKMYWYQQDPGMELHLIHYSYGVNSTEKGDLSSESTVSRIRTEHFPLTLESARPSHTSQYLCTGQAPRNHQETQYFGPGTRLLVL.